This paragraph reports one T cell receptor beta chain. Its target is not known. Germline trimming cut 3 bases from V and 1 base from J; bases unmatched to any gene: 6. The V gene's germline CDR1 is SGHRS and CDR2 YFSETQ. The CDR3 is 15 amino acids. This sample was taken from a study of T-cell memory formation after mild COVID-19. Study conclusions and caveats: Day 15 to 85 contractors were CD4/CD8 balanced; later expanders leaned CD4+. That cross-reactive memory joined was suggested by some responding clones appearing in pre-infection memory.

TCRdb re-derived calls from the 5' RACE reads in MiXCR, one entry per CDR3 protein. The table records 110,000 or so distinct CDR3 sequences, roughly a sixth of them present only once. Input material: PBMCs or a T cell subset sorted from them (not recorded which). This chain links TRBV5-1 with TRBJ2-5; 7 bases match TRBD2. This clonotype originated in a man aged 18 to 30 who had mild COVID-19 (a few samples of this study predate the infection). Cell type and time point are not known. The CDR3 region is CASSSGGQGQETQYF. The CDR3 DNA follows: TGCGCCAGCAGCTCGGGAGGCCAGGGCCAAGAGACCCAGTACTTC.